This TCR beta chain was observed in a study of vaccination effects on CD4 cells after COVID-19. Study-wide points: Long after vaccination, the clones induced by infection and by vaccine shrank markedly in size.

ViraFEST used viral peptide pools to expand antigen-specific CD4+ T cells before sequencing. Culture proceeded for approximately 10 days, and CD4+ T cells were then isolated. Participants got two doses of BNT162b2 or mRNA-1273 vaccine. In the vaccine recipients, nucleocapsid antibodies were negative and there was no prior SARS-CoV-2 infection. On days 3 and 7, fresh IL-2 medium replaced half the medium. In this sample, this clone turned up a few times. Antigen: not known. Generated by immunoSEQ multiplex PCR, the TCRdb table keeps only in-frame clones and is missing some. The sample lists under 30,000 clones; roughly 71% were seen once. The sequencing used CD4+ T cells from PBMCs cultured with HCoV-OC43 spike peptides, collected after COVID-19 vaccination. Subset reported: HCoV-OC43 spike overlapping peptide pool stimulation. This TCR was recovered from a human donor who received a COVID-19 vaccine.

The CDR3: CASSFIGPTYEQYF. The CDR3 nucleotides read TGTGCCAGCAGTTTTATTGGGCCAACCTACGAGCAGTACTTC. V and J are TRBV27 and TRBJ2-7, with D uncertain. CDR3 length: 14 residues. Looked up from germline, CDR1 is MNHEY and CDR2 is SMNVEV (reference sequence). V shed 3 bases and J shed 2 bases, with 11 bases lying between them.